The sequence of this T cell receptor beta chain was determined in a study of shared clonotypes between healthy human individuals (dated by TCRdb to about 2020). Looking at the study overall: A few men and a couple of women, aged 18 to 49 years, made up the cohort. Each donor's leukapheresis produced roughly between roughly 0.94 and 9.5 billion PBMCs. For each donor, three plates each were used for CD4 naive and CD4 memory, two plates were used for CD8 naive, and one plate was used for CD8 memory. To estimate repertoire size and how much clonotype sharing occurs between individuals, the study deeply sequenced the blood TCR repertoires of several healthy adults. To increase sequencing depth and limit assay-specific biases, different laboratories used diverse techniques to prepare libraries and sequence TCR repertoires. Overall study results and their limits: Naive subsets generally had larger estimated clonotype richness than memory subsets did. Because the study included a small number of donors, the genetic and exposure-history diversity represented was limited. Compared with non-shared clonotypes, the clonotypes found in all four sorted-subset donors had higher generation probabilities. Across a few donors, around 5.4% of naive CD4, 3% to 4% of naive CD8, 2.3% of memory CD4, and 0.3% to 0.45% of memory CD8 clonotypes were shared. Pairwise subsampling led to the expectation that sequencing depth would affect the degree of clonotype sharing among donors. Incomplete sequencing was indicated by rarefaction of sorted-subset datasets, despite the large sequencing depth. Only blood was sampled, and tissue TCR repertoires likely differ from those in blood.

Taken from cysteine to phenylalanine, the CDR3 has 15 residues. Solely the CDR3 DNA is kept, with 45 bases framed from the first base. CDR1 and CDR2, looked up from the germline V gene, are LGHNA and YSLEER. V is pruned by 5 bases and J by 0 bases, leaving 2 bases of the junction without a gene match. Using the deep immunoSEQ assay, TCR CDR3 regions were amplified from genomic DNA by multiplex PCR. Extracted genomic DNA from each cell subset was distributed evenly across all wells of several immunoSEQ 96-well plates, and each plate was treated as a replicate. For sorted subsets, 150 to 250 ng of genomic DNA, equivalent to around 30,000 T cell genomes, went into each replicate PCR. The purified libraries were quantified using a Qubit 3.0 fluorometer, sized with a Bioanalyzer 2100, and then quantified again using the KAPA Library Quantification kit. Each immunoSEQ 96-well plate was sequenced on its own single-read 150-cycle Illumina NextSeq 550 flow cell. Per the source publication's procedure: Because only junctional sequences without quality scores were contained in the immunoSEQ output, filtering matching that applied to full-length reads could not be performed. Sequences were annotated with PyIR, a Python wrapper for IgBLAST v1.9, using IMGT germline references to assign V/J genes and CDR3. Any read was removed if the V/J assignment was weak (E-value above 1e-6), the CDR3 was missing, or the read contained stop codons, out-of-frame junctions, or ambiguous translated residues. V3J clonotypes were defined as sequences sharing the same inferred V gene, J gene, and CDR3 amino acid sequence. The percentage overlap between two repertoires was calculated by dividing the number of shared unique clonotypes by the size of the smaller repertoire. Three approaches were used to assess repertoire richness: RTK rarefaction, the Chao1 estimator, and Recon v2.1 estimates of unobserved clonotypes. Generation probabilities were computed with OLGA for all TCRbeta clonotypes obtained by the gDNA method from several donors. TCRdb re-hosts the immuneACCESS table, in-frame sequences only. Its copies lack some clones; in the studies checked, an unresolved V gene accounts for under half of them, and the cause for the rest is not known. The V and J calls and clone size are taken from that table; D and trimming were inferred from the DNA. The sample yields about 2.3 million clones; roughly 90% were counted once. The top ten hold 0.3% to 0.4% of the sample.

The donors were healthy, HIV-negative adults who had no recently reported acute infections or vaccinations. Only Caucasian adults living in Nashville, Tennessee, USA were represented among the donors. CD4+ T cells were enriched by magnetic negative selection; naive cells were then positively selected on CD45RA, and the negative fraction formed the memory subset. Blood was collected by leukapheresis, and PBMCs were isolated by Ficoll-Histopaque density gradient centrifugation and then cryopreserved in liquid nitrogen vapor phase. Purity and quantity of every magnetically sorted T cell population were checked by analytical flow cytometry. Genomic DNA was isolated from each sorted fraction and quantified by UV absorbance on a Nanodrop 2000c. On this clone: No cognate antigen has been identified for it. It has no much larger one-base neighbor in the sample; base qualities were not kept.

The chain joins TRBV4-3 to TRBJ1-4; the central 8 bases match TRBD1. The source of this sequence is a man between 18 and 29 years old in good health. Some clones in this sample may be carry-over from other donors' samples. Sequences were obtained from naive CD4+ T cells from PBMCs. The cell subset or site tag for this specimen amounts to: CD45RA+ positively selected. The encoded CDR3 is CASSGTGSTNEKLFF. The nucleotide sequence is given as TGCGCCAGCAGCGGGACAGGTTCAACTAATGAAAAACTGTTTTTT.